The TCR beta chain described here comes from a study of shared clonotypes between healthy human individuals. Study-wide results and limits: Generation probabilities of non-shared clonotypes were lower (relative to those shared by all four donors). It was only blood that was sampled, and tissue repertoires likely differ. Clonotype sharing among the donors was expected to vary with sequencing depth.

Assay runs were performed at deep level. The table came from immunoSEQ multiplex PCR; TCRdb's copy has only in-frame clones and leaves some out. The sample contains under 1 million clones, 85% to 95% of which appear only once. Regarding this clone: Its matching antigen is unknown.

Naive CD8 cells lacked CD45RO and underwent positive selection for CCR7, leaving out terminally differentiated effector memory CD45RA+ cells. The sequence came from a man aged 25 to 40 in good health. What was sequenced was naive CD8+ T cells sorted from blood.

CDR3 bases: TGTGCCAGCTCCCTGGCCGGAACCTACGAGCAGTACTTC. Amino acid sequence: CASSLAGTYEQYF. V gene TRBV18 combines with J gene TRBJ2-7; no clear D. Germline V gene lookup returns CDR1 KGHSH and CDR2 LQKENI. V was clipped by 6 bases and J by 2 bases, with 11 bases between them. CDR3 size: 13 residues.